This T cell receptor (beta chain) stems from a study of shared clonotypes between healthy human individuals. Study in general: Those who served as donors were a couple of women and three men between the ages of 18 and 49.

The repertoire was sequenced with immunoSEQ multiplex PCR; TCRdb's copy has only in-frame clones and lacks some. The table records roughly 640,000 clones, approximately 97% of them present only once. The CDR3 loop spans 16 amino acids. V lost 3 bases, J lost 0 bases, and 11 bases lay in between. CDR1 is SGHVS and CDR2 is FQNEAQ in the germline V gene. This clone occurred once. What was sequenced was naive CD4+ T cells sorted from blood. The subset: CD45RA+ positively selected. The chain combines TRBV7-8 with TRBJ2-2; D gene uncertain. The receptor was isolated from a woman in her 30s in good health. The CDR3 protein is CASSLMSLANTGELFF. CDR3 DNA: TGTGCCAGCAGCTTGATGTCGCTAGCGAACACCGGGGAGCTGTTTTTT.